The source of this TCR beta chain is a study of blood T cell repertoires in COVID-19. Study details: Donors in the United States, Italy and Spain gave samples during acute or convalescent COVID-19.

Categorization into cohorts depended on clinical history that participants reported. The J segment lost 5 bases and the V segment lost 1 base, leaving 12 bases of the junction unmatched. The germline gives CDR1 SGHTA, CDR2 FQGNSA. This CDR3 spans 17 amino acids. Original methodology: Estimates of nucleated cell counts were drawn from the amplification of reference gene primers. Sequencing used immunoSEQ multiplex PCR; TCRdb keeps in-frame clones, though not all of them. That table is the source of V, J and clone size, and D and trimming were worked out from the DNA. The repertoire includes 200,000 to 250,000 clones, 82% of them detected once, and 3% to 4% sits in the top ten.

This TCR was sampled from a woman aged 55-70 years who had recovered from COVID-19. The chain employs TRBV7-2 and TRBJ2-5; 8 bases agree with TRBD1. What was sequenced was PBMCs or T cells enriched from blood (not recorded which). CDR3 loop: CASSLEEGRGRGETQYF. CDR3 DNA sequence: TGTGCCAGCAGCTTAGAAGAGGGCAGGGGGCGCGGGGAGACCCAGTACTTC. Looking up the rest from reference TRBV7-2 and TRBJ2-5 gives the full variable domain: GAGVSQSPSNKVTEKGKDVELRCDPISGHTALYWYRQSLGQGLEFLIYFQGNSAPDKSGLPSDRFSAERTGGSVSTLTIQRTQQEDSAVYLCASSLEEGRGRGETQYFGPGTRLLVL.